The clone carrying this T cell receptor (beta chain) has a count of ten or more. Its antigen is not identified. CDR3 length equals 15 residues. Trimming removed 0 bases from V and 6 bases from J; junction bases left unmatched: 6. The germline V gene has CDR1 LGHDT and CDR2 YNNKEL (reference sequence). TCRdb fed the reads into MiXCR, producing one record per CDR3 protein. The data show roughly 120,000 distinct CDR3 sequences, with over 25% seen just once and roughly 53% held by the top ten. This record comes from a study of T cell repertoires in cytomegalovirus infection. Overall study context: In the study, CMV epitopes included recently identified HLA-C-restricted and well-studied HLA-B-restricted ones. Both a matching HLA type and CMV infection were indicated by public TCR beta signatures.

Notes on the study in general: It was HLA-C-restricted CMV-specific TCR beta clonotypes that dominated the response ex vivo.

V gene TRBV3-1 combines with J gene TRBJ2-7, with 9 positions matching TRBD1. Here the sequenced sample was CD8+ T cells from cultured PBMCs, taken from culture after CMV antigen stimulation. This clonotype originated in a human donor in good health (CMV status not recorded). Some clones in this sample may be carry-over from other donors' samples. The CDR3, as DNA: TGTGCCAGCAGCCAAGATTGGGACAGGGTCGGCGAGCAGTACTTC. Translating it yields CASSQDWDRVGEQYF.